This T cell receptor (beta chain) was identified in a study of T cell responses to AZD1222 COVID-19 vaccine (dated by TCRdb to the early 2020s). For the wider study: TCR sequencing was performed for about 250 trial participants, of whom about 200 were given two doses of AZD1222 and some 26 were given two doses of MenACWY control vaccine. Enrollment into the trials was organized by age into subgroups of 18-55, 56-69 and 70-plus years, and those subgroups contained 148, 28 and 57 TCR-sequenced participants, respectively.

Here is what the overall study found, with its caveats: In the small 56-69-year group, the increase in depth fell short of significance, most likely because of low power. Because no day 14 peak-response samples were available, repertoires were characterized only after the peak T cell response. A significant rise in spike-specific TCR breadth and depth was observed after two AZD1222 doses relative to day 0 and relative to MenACWY recipients. The whole spike protein was spanned by vaccine-associated CD4 TCRs, and dominant responses were seen in regions 160-218 and 743-854. Most participants were white British and females outnumbered males, and the authors suggested that clonal diversity may have been underestimated. Epitopes outside the regions mutated in the B.1.351 and B.1.1.7 variants were reportedly recognized by nearly half of the unique spike-specific TCRs. Conclusions about previously exposed vaccinees are limited because only a handful of AZD1222 recipients were SARS-CoV-2 seropositive at baseline.

V and J lose 7 bases and 9 bases, and a span of 18 bases separates them. Spanning cysteine to phenylalanine, the CDR3 consists of 13 amino acids. The sequence is cut down to CDR3 DNA, 39 bases in frame from base 1. Per the germline V gene, MDHEN is the CDR1 and SYDVKM is the CDR2. The sample's time point label, decoded: about 28 days (+/-7) after the second vaccine dose. AZD1222 recipients given second doses at about 4 weeks or at about 12 weeks were pooled, since spike-specific TCR depth and breadth were not found to differ between the two schedules. Vaccinee samples came from UK trials COV001 and COV002, including a single-blind randomized controlled phase 2/3 trial of AZD1222 (ChAdOx1 nCoV-19) in healthy adults. Trial participant PBMC samples were collected at day 0 and day 28 after the second dose for TCRbeta chain sequencing. Comment on this clone: Its recognized antigen is unknown. The record has no base qualities; no much larger clone is one base away.

The CDR3 regions of human TCRbeta chains were analyzed by immunosequencing. Concerning the study's data processing: TCRs in the repertoires were matched against a reference library of SARS-CoV-2-specific TCRs that had been generated with the MIRA antigen-specificity platform. Breadth was defined as the fraction of unique TCRs that were SARS-CoV-2-associated. Depth was defined as the fraction of total T cells that were SARS-CoV-2-associated. Using the MIRA data, each spike-specific TCR was mapped to the spike region that the TCR reacts to and placed in a CD4 or CD8 class. Log10-transformed breadth and depth values were compared by one-way ANOVA with Sidak's multiple comparisons tests. Held by TCRdb, this immuneACCESS table contains in-frame sequences only and omits some clones. Under half of the omission traces to an unresolved V gene where checked; the cause of the rest is unknown. V and J calls plus clone size are reproduced from that table; the DNA served to infer D and trimming. In this sample the table shows 97,000 or so clones, roughly 92% of which occur a single time. The ten most abundant clones make up around 8.4% of the sample.

The chain is assembled from TRBV28 and TRBJ1-2; matching of 5 bases hints at TRBD1 as the D gene. The receptor's source is an adult who received the AZD1222 COVID-19 vaccine. The starting material was peripheral blood, obtained 28 days after the second AZD1222 dose. The CDR3 region: CASTPGQGLSYTF. At the DNA level, the sequence is TGTGCCAGCACCCCGGGGCAGGGCCTGAGCTACACCTTC.